The following is a TCR beta chain sequence with its context. Measured with immunoSEQ multiplex PCR; TCRdb has only the in-frame clones, and not every one. Of around 220,000 clones listed, just over 90% are singletons. This entry is derived from a study of blood T cell repertoires in COVID-19. Residents of around 24 US areas, aged about 18 to 95 years, made up the participants. This receptor was obtained from a young woman who had recovered from COVID-19. The sample comprised PBMCs or T cells enriched from blood (not recorded which).

The CDR3 bases are TGTGCCAGCAGGACAGGGGGCGCGGGCACCGGGGAGCTGTTTTTT. The encoded protein is CASRTGGAGTGELFF. The rearrangement uses TRBV27 and TRBJ2-2, with TRBD1 matching over 10 bases. Germline V gene lookup returns CDR1 MNHEY and CDR2 SMNVEV (reference sequence). Unmatched junction bases numbered 5, after V lost 6 bases and J lost 4 bases. CDR3 length: 15 amino acids.